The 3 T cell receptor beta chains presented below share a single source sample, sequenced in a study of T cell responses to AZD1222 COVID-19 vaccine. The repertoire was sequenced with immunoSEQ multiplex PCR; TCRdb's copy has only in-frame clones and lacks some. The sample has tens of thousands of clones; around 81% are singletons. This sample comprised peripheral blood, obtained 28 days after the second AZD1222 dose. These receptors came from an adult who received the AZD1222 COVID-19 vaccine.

In DNA, the CDR3 is TGCGCCAGCAGCTTTTCAGGGGGGAATTCACCCCTCCACTTT. It yields the protein CASSFSGGNSPLHF. J is TRBJ1-6 and V is TRBV5-1; 7 bases map to TRBD1. V dropped 2 bases and J dropped 7; count of bases not matched to a gene: 3. Germline V lookup: CDR1 SGHRS, CDR2 YFSETQ. The CDR3 has 14 amino acids.

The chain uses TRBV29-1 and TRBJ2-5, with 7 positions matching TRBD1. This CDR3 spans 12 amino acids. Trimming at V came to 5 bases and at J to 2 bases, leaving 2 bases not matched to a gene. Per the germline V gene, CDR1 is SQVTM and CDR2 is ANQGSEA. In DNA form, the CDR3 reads TGCAGCGTTACAGGGGAACAAGAGACCCAGTACTTC. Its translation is CSVTGEQETQYF.

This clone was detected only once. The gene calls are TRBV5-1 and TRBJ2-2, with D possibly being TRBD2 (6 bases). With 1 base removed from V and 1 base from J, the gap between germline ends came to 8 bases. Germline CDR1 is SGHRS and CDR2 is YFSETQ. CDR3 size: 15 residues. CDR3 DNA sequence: TGCGCCAGCAGCTTGCCGGGACTGAACACCGGGGAGCTGTTTTTT. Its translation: CASSLPGLNTGELFF.